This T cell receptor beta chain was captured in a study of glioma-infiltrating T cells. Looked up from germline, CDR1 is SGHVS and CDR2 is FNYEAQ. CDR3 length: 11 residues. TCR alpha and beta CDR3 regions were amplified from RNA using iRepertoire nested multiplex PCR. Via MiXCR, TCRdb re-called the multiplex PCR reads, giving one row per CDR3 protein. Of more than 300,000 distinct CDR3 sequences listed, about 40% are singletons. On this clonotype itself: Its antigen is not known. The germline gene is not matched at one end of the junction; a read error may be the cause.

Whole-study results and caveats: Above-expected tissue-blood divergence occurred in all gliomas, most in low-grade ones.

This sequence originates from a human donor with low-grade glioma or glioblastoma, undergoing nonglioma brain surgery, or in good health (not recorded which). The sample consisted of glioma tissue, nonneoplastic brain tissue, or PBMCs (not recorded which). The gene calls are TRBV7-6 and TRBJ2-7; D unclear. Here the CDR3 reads CAGSLGREQYF. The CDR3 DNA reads TGTGCCGGCAGCCTAGGGCGGGAGCAGTACTTC.